The sequence of this T cell receptor beta chain was determined in a study of T cell changes during pregnancy in multiple sclerosis. Sequencing used immunoSEQ multiplex PCR; TCRdb keeps in-frame clones, though not all of them. The table lists around 50,000 clones, just under 90% of them singletons, with under 5.5% in the top ten. This clone has a handful of counts. Germline CDR1 is MDHEN and CDR2 is SYDVKM. The ends were cut back, 6 bases at V and 3 bases at J, with 26 bases in the middle. The CDR3 spans 18 residues. The rearrangement joins TRBV28 to TRBJ1-1; tentative D call: TRBD1 (5 bases). This receptor was identified in a human donor whose cells served as feeder cells for cultures in a pregnancy study. The sample taken for sequencing was peripheral blood from another person, used as feeder cells. The CDR3: CASSHRGQLPSLDTEAFF. The CDR3 nucleotides are TGTGCCAGCAGCCACCGGGGCCAGCTGCCCTCTCTGGACACTGAAGCTTTCTTT.